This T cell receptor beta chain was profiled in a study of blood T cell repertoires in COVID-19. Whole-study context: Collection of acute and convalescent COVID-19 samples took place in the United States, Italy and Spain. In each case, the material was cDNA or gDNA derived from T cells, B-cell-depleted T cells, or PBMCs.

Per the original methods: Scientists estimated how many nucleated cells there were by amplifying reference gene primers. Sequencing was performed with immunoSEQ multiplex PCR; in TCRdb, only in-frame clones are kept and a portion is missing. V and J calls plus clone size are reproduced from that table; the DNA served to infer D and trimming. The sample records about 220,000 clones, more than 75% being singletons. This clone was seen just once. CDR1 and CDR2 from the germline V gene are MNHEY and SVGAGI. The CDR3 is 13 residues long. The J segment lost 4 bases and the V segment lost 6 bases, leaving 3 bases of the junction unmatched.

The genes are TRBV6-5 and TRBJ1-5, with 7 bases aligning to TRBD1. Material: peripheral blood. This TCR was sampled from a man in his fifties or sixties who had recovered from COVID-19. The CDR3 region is CASRGDRNQPQHF. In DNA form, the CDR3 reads TGTGCCAGCAGGGGGGACAGAAATCAGCCCCAGCATTTT.